What follows are 25 T cell receptor beta chains derived from one specimen sequenced in a study of cytomegalovirus exposure and HLA in healthy donors. The study ran its PCR with 60 Vbeta and 13 Jbeta primers. Sequencing was performed with immunoSEQ multiplex PCR; in TCRdb, only in-frame clones are kept and a portion is missing. The repertoire holds just over 85,000 clones, with roughly three quarters as singletons. Sequenced input: PBMCs. These receptors were collected from a man between 35 and 55 years old in good health and CMV-seronegative.

The chain couples TRBV25-1 to TRBJ1-1; D is possibly TRBD1 (5 bases). V shed 8 bases and J shed 1 base, with 14 bases lying between them. The CDR3 totals 14 residues. CDR1 is MGHDK, CDR2 SYGVNS, per germline. CDR3 amino acids: CASRGTIRNTEAFF. DNA for the CDR3: TGTGCCAGCCGGGGGACGATTAGGAACACTGAAGCTTTCTTT.

This chain uses TRBV7-9 with TRBJ2-7; 9 positions agree with TRBD1. V lost 5 bases to trimming and J lost 4 bases; unmatched junction nucleotides: 15. From germline, CDR1 is SEHNR and CDR2 FQNEAQ (reference sequence). The CDR3 covers 17 residues. CDR3 DNA: TGTGCCAGCAGCCATCCTTGGGGGACAGGGCCTTTGTACGAGCAGTACTTC. Residues: CASSHPWGTGPLYEQYF.

The rearrangement joins TRBV5-1 to TRBJ2-2; D possibly corresponds to TRBD2 (5 bases). The CDR3 has 15 residues. Trimming shortened V by 6 bases and J by 2 bases, and 14 bases separated the two germline ends. Germline CDR1 reads SGHRS; CDR2 reads YFSETQ. CDR3 sequence: CASTPQGGNTGELFF. DNA of the CDR3: TGCGCCAGCACCCCCCAAGGAGGCAACACCGGGGAGCTGTTTTTT.

J is TRBJ2-1 and V is TRBV29-1; D is ambiguous. The CDR3 length is 11 residues. V was trimmed by 0 bases and J by 12 bases, leaving 9 bases between them. CDR1 is SQVTM, CDR2 ANQGSEA, per germline. CDR3 DNA: TGCAGCGTTGAAGATCTGCAGCGGCAGTTCTTC. This codes for CSVEDLQRQFF.

V is TRBV10-3 and J is TRBJ1-2; D ambiguous. V shed 1 base and J shed 1 base, with 10 bases lying between them. Per germline, CDR1 ENHRY and CDR2 SYGVKD. This CDR3 has 15 residues. This CDR3 is CAISELEQSNYGYTF. The CDR3 DNA is TGTGCCATCAGTGAGTTGGAACAGAGTAACTATGGCTACACCTTC.

The chain has TRBV9 and TRBJ2-3; the match to TRBD2 covers 10 bases. The CDR3 has 15 residues. Germline V gives CDR1 SGDLS, CDR2 YYNGEE. Germline trimming cut 2 bases from V and 4 bases from J; bases unmatched to any gene: 4. The CDR3 loop is CASSVVAGGADTQYF. The CDR3 DNA follows: TGTGCCAGCAGCGTGGTAGCGGGAGGCGCAGATACGCAGTATTTT.

The V gene is TRBV5-1, the J gene TRBJ2-3; 7 positions match TRBD1. The CDR3 extends over 18 amino acids. Trimming removed 0 bases from V and 0 bases from J; junction bases left unmatched: 10. CDR1 SGHRS and CDR2 YFSETQ come from the germline V gene. The CDR3 DNA sequence: TGCGCCAGCAGCTTGGAGGGGGCCCTACGACGCAGCACAGATACGCAGTATTTT. It is translated as CASSLEGALRRSTDTQYF. Full variable domain (rest looked up from reference TRBV5-1 and TRBJ2-3): KAGVTQTPRYLIKTRGQQVTLSCSPISGHRSVSWYQQTPGQGLQFLFEYFSETQRNKGNFPGRFSGRQFSNSRSEMNVSTLELGDSALYLCASSLEGALRRSTDTQYFGPGTRLTVL.

This chain links TRBV2 with TRBJ1-2, with D possibly TRBD1 on 6 matching bases. The V gene lost 5 bases and the J gene lost 7 bases, with 17 bases spanning the gap. Germline lookup yields CDR1 SNHLY and CDR2 FYNNEI. CDR3 length: 14 residues. The DNA of the CDR3 is TGTGCCAGCAGTCGGGACACCGCGGTAGGTGGCTACACCTTC. Amino acids: CASSRDTAVGGYTF.

The J gene is TRBJ2-3, the V gene TRBV6-1, with 9 bases fitting TRBD2. The CDR3 has 16 residues. The germline V gene encodes CDR1 MNHNS and CDR2 SASEGT. Germline trimming cut 2 bases from V and 8 bases from J; bases unmatched to any gene: 11. The CDR3 reads CASSEYGGGASSTQYF. The DNA of the CDR3 is TGTGCCAGCAGTGAATATGGCGGGGGGGCTAGCTCTACGCAGTATTTT.

The CDR3 loop reads CASSPDSSERNQPQHF. The CDR3 region has the DNA TGTGCCAGCAGCCCCGACAGTTCGGAGCGCAATCAGCCCCAGCATTTT. V gene TRBV7-6 combines with J gene TRBJ1-5; possibly TRBD1 for D (5 bases). V gave up 5 bases and J gave up 2 bases, with 16 bases separating them. The CDR3 contains 16 residues. Germline CDR1 SGHVS, CDR2 FNYEAQ.

This clone was seen only once. The J gene is TRBJ2-7, the V gene TRBV5-6; 7 bases agree with TRBD1. This CDR3 is built from 13 residues. The trim removed 4 bases at V and 3 bases at J, leaving 4 bases unmatched. Germline-derived CDR1 and CDR2 are SGHDT and YYEEEE. This CDR3 reads CASSKGQNYEQYF. The DNA of the CDR3 is TGTGCCAGCAGCAAGGGACAGAACTACGAGCAGTACTTC.

The rearrangement uses TRBV30 and TRBJ2-7; D not certain. This CDR3 is 13 amino acids long. CDR1 and CDR2 from the germline V gene are GTSNPN and SVGIG (reference sequence). Trimming cost V 4 bases and J 2 bases, with 12 bases left between them. The CDR3 loop is CAWTPREAYEQYF. The CDR3 nucleotides are TGTGCCTGGACTCCTCGAGAGGCCTACGAGCAGTACTTC.

The rearrangement links TRBV21-1 to TRBJ1-1. TRBV21-1 is termed a pseudogene. The CDR3 is 14 residues long. DNA for the CDR3: TGTGCCAGCAGGATCGAGAGGGTGGACACTGAAGCTTTCTTT. This gives the protein CASRIERVDTEAFF.

The chain links TRBV4-3 to TRBJ1-1, with no clear D. V was shortened by 0 bases and J by 5 bases, with 7 bases between the two germline ends. This CDR3 comprises 13 residues. Germline V lookup: CDR1 LGHNA, CDR2 YSLEER. As DNA, the CDR3 is TGCGCCAGCAGCCAAGATCCCGGTACTGAAGCTTTCTTT. It yields the protein CASSQDPGTEAFF.

This clone was observed a few times. The chain couples TRBV6-1 to TRBJ2-3, with D possibly TRBD2 on 5 matching bases. The V and J ends lost 6 bases and 5 bases respectively, with 12 bases between them. Per the germline V gene, CDR1 is MNHNS and CDR2 is SASEGT. The length of the CDR3 is 13 residues. In DNA form, the CDR3 reads TGTGCCAGCAGCCCGGACTTTCTAGATACGCAGTATTTT. Its translation is CASSPDFLDTQYF.

In its sample, this clone was seen once. The chain is built from TRBV29-1 and TRBJ2-5, with D tentatively TRBD2 (7 bases). Germline loops: CDR1 SQVTM, CDR2 ANQGSEA. V was cut by 4 bases and J by 5 bases, with 17 bases left in between. CDR3 length equals 14 residues. For the CDR3, the DNA is TGCAGCGTTGCGGGGGGCGCGTGGGGGGAGACCCAGTACTTC. It specifies CSVAGGAWGETQYF.

V and J are TRBV5-4 and TRBJ2-7; D may be TRBD2 (5 bases). From germline, CDR1 is SGHNT and CDR2 YYREEE (reference sequence). V was cut by 3 bases and J by 5 bases, with 6 bases left in between. The CDR3 is made up of 11 amino acids. The CDR3: CASSSGNEQYF. The CDR3 nucleotides read TGTGCCAGCAGCTCCGGGAACGAGCAGTACTTC.

The chain couples TRBV5-1 to TRBJ2-1; D remains unclear. The CDR3 contains 15 residues. The germline gives CDR1 SGHRS, CDR2 YFSETQ. Trimming cost V 0 bases and J 0 bases, with 7 bases left between them. The CDR3, as DNA: TGCGCCAGCAGCTTGGGGCAGATCTCCTACAATGAGCAGTTCTTC. Its translation: CASSLGQISYNEQFF.

This clone has only a few counts. The chain recombines TRBV4-1 with TRBJ1-1; 11 positions agree with TRBD1. The CDR3 runs 15 residues. V was clipped by 3 bases and J by 5 bases; unmatched bases: 5. CDR1 MGHRA and CDR2 YSYEKL come from the germline V gene. CDR3 DNA: TGCGCCAGCAGCCAGACCGGGACAGGGGGAACTGAAGCTTTCTTT. This gives the protein CASSQTGTGGTEAFF.

This clone turned up a few times. This sequence joins TRBV28 and TRBJ1-2, with 7 bases lining up with TRBD1. The germline V gene encodes CDR1 MDHEN and CDR2 SYDVKM. Trimming took 4 bases from V and 7 from J; bases not matched to a gene: 12. The CDR3 covers 15 residues. The CDR3 nucleotides read TGTGCCAGCAGTTCCTCTCGACAGGGAGCGAGTGGCTACACCTTC. Its translation is CASSSSRQGASGYTF.

The CDR3 region has the DNA TGTGCCAGCACCAATGGGAGGGGCAGCAATCAGCCCCAGCATTTT. Translating it yields CASTNGRGSNQPQHF. The V and J genes are TRBV11-2 and TRBJ1-5; D may be TRBD1 (5 bases). The ends were cut back, 7 bases at V and 1 base at J, with 14 bases in the middle. The germline V gene encodes CDR1 SGHAT and CDR2 FQNNGV. CDR3 length: 15 amino acids.

This chain links TRBV27 with TRBJ2-1; 8 bases match TRBD2. CDR3 length equals 14 residues. V was pared by 8 bases and J by 4 bases, with 7 bases of the junction left unmatched. In germline, CDR1 is MNHEY, CDR2 SMNVEV (reference sequence). CDR3 DNA: TGTGCCAGCCGGTTTCGGGGGGGTTACAATGAGCAGTTCTTC. Its translation: CASRFRGGYNEQFF.

The chain recombines TRBV4-1 with TRBJ2-5; a possible D gene is TRBD1 (5 bases). The germline V gene encodes CDR1 MGHRA and CDR2 YSYEKL. With 2 bases removed from V and 0 bases from J, the gap between germline ends came to 10 bases. The CDR3 totals 15 residues. Here the CDR3 reads CASSQPQEYQETQYF. In nucleotides, the CDR3 is TGCGCCAGCAGCCAACCACAGGAGTACCAAGAGACCCAGTACTTC.

The V and J genes are TRBV15 and TRBJ1-2; possibly TRBD1 for D (5 bases). The CDR3 sequence is 13 residues long. V shed 4 bases and J shed 3 bases, with 9 bases lying between them. Per the germline V gene, CDR1 is LNHNV and CDR2 is YYDKDF (reference sequence). CDR3: CATSKGVDYGYTF. The CDR3 bases are TGTGCCACCAGCAAAGGGGTTGACTATGGCTACACCTTC.

The V gene is TRBV7-8, the J gene TRBJ2-1; 13 bases agree with TRBD2. The CDR3 is made up of 15 amino acids. After removal of 6 bases from V and 13 bases from J, the junction contained 12 bases not matched to a gene. Germline lookup yields CDR1 SGHVS and CDR2 FQNEAQ. The CDR3 DNA reads TGTGCCAGCAGTCTTATTGGACTAGCGGGGGACCCACAGTTCTTC. It codes for CASSLIGLAGDPQFF.